Below, 18 T cell receptor beta chains from the same sample are listed, as sequenced in a study of CD8 T cells in Susac syndrome. With random hexamers, 0.5 to 1 ug RNA was reverse transcribed. MiXCR, applied by TCRdb to the immunoSEQ multiplex PCR reads, yields one record per CDR3 protein. In the table there are 250,000 to 300,000 distinct CDR3 sequences, around 91% of which are singletons. The sequenced sample was CD8+ T cells from PBMCs. Receptors originate from a human donor with multiple sclerosis.

The chain employs TRBV5-1 and TRBJ1-2; no reliable D call. The V gene lost 0 bases and the J gene lost 2 bases, with 11 bases spanning the gap. Germline V gene data show CDR1 as SGHRS and CDR2 as YFSETQ. The CDR3 has 15 amino acids. The CDR3 loop is CASSLGRTVNYGYTF. The CDR3 bases are TGCGCCAGCAGCTTGGGCCGGACGGTCAACTATGGCTACACCTTC.

The genes are TRBV29-1 and TRBJ1-4; D may be TRBD1 (5 bases). V was shortened by 7 bases and J by 7 bases, with 16 bases between the two germline ends. This CDR3 is 13 amino acids long. Germline CDR1 SQVTM, CDR2 ANQGSEA. CDR3 sequence (DNA): TGCAGCGCCTCGGGGGGTTTTGGTGAAAAACTGTTTTTT. Protein sequence: CSASGGFGEKLFF.

The rearrangement joins TRBV30 to TRBJ1-2, with D tentatively TRBD1 (6 bases). V lost 0 bases and J lost 8, with 16 bases in between. CDR3 size: 14 residues. Per germline, CDR1 GTSNPN and CDR2 SVGIG (reference sequence). The CDR3 DNA is TGTGCCTGGAGTGTACAGGTACAGGGAGGCGGCTACACCTTC. Encoded protein: CAWSVQVQGGGYTF.

This sequence joins TRBV20-1 and TRBJ1-1, with a tentative D call TRBD1 (6 bases). V was cut by 3 bases and J by 2 bases, with 10 bases left in between. This CDR3 region has 13 residues. Germline V gives CDR1 DFQATT, CDR2 SNEGSKA (reference sequence). As DNA, the CDR3 is TGCAGTGCTAGGGAGACAGGTAACACTGAAGCTTTCTTT. Translating it yields CSARETGNTEAFF.

V gene TRBV19 combines with J gene TRBJ2-1; maybe TRBD2 (5 bases). The ends were cut back, 1 base at V and 3 bases at J, with 13 bases in the middle. The CDR3 contains 16 residues. From germline, CDR1 is LNHDA and CDR2 SQIVND (reference sequence). The CDR3 region is CASSIGEGRHYNEQFF. The DNA for the CDR3 is TGTGCCAGTAGTATAGGAGAGGGCAGGCACTACAATGAGCAGTTCTTC. Together with reference TRBV19 and TRBJ2-1, the CDR3 gives the full variable domain: DGGITQSPKYLFRKEGQNVTLSCEQNLNHDAMYWYRQDPGQGLRLIYYSQIVNDFQKGDIAEGYSVSREKKESFPLTVTSAQKNPTAFYLCASSIGEGRHYNEQFFGPGTRLTVL.

The chain recombines TRBV28 with TRBJ2-7, with 8 bases lining up with TRBD1. The CDR3 contains 13 residues. The germline CDR1 and CDR2 sequences are MDHEN and SYDVKM. The junction had 4 bases not matched to a gene; V was cut back by 5 bases and J by 4 bases. The CDR3 DNA reads as TGTGCCAGCAGTCGGACAGGGCGTTACGAGCAGTACTTC. Its protein is CASSRTGRYEQYF.

This sequence joins TRBV28 and TRBJ2-2, with 8 bases matching TRBD2. The CDR3 has 18 residues. Germline V lookup: CDR1 MDHEN, CDR2 SYDVKM. Trimming at V came to 2 bases and at J to 6 bases, leaving 14 bases not matched to a gene. The CDR3 DNA sequence: TGTGCCAGCAGTTTAGATGTCCCGAGCGGGAGTACGCCCGGGGAGCTGTTTTTT. Translation gives CASSLDVPSGSTPGELFF.

The sample holds a few counts of this clonotype. This chain links TRBV29-1 with TRBJ2-7; D remains ambiguous. This CDR3 contains 12 residues. The V gene's germline CDR1 is SQVTM and CDR2 ANQGSEA. V dropped 3 bases and J dropped 2 bases, with 8 bases sitting between them. The CDR3 DNA sequence: TGCAGCGTTGAGTTCGGAACCTACGAGCAGTACTTC. This encodes CSVEFGTYEQYF.

In this sample, this clonotype turned up once. J is TRBJ2-5 and V is TRBV15; D not resolved. The V end was cut by 3 bases, the J end by 0 bases, with 8 bases between. Germline CDR1 and CDR2: LNHNV and YYDKDF (reference sequence). The CDR3 spans 14 residues. Written as DNA, the CDR3 is TGTGCCACCAGCAGGAGCAACGACCAAGAGACCCAGTACTTC. Its translation: CATSRSNDQETQYF. Full variable domain (remainder filled in from reference TRBV15 and TRBJ2-5): DAMVIQNPRYQVTQFGKPVTLSCSQTLNHNVMYWYQQKSSQAPKLLFHYYDKDFNNEADTPDNFQSRRPNTSFCFLDIRSPGLGDTAMYLCATSRSNDQETQYFGPGTRLLVL.

This clonotype was recorded once. The rearrangement links TRBV5-1 to TRBJ2-7; the D gene is possibly TRBD2 (6 bases). V shed 6 bases and J shed 3 bases, with 13 bases lying between them. The CDR3 sequence is 13 residues long. Looked up from germline, CDR1 is SGHRS and CDR2 is YFSETQ. The DNA for the CDR3 is TGCGCCAGCAATGGGGACTCTCTCTACGAGCAGTACTTC. It specifies CASNGDSLYEQYF.

V usage is TRBV7-2 and J usage is TRBJ2-3; D might be TRBD1 (5 bases). Trimming shortened V by 5 bases and J by 1 base, and 16 bases separated the two germline ends. In germline, CDR1 is SGHTA, CDR2 FQGNSA. CDR3 size: 16 residues. This chain's CDR3 is CASSPWTAQGTDTQYF. For the CDR3, the DNA is TGTGCCAGCAGCCCCTGGACGGCACAGGGCACAGATACGCAGTATTTT.

This chain connects TRBV11-1 to TRBJ1-5; D is perhaps TRBD1 (5 bases). V dropped 5 bases and J dropped 0 bases, with 23 bases sitting between them. CDR1 is SGHAT and CDR2 is FQDESV in the germline V gene (reference sequence). CDR3 size: 19 residues. CDR3 DNA: TGTGCCAGCAGCCTAAACCGGGGCAGTGGGGCCCATAGCAATCAGCCCCAGCATTTT. Its translation: CASSLNRGSGAHSNQPQHF.

This chain uses TRBV7-9 with TRBJ1-1; D might be TRBD1 (5 bases). CDR1 and CDR2 from the germline V gene are SEHNR and FQNEAQ (reference sequence). The CDR3 runs 14 residues. V was cut by 1 base and J by 1 base, with 7 bases left in between. CDR3 amino acids: CASSLVGPNTEAFF. The CDR3 bases are TGTGCCAGCAGCTTAGTGGGACCGAACACTGAAGCTTTCTTT.

This clonotype was recorded once. CDR3 sequence reads: CASSFGRATEAFF. In nucleotides, the CDR3 is TGTGCCAGCAGCTTTGGCAGGGCTACTGAAGCTTTCTTT. The gene calls are TRBV13 and TRBJ1-1; perhaps TRBD1 as D (5 bases). CDR1 and CDR2 from the germline V gene are PRHDT and FYEKMQ (reference sequence). The CDR3 loop spans 13 amino acids. V lost 3 bases and J 5 bases, leaving 10 bases between the germline ends.

The chain links TRBV20-1 to TRBJ2-1, with TRBD2 identical over 8 bases. The junction had 7 bases not matched to a gene; V was cut back by 0 bases and J by 6 bases. CDR3 length equals 15 residues. Germline values: CDR1 DFQATT, CDR2 SNEGSKA (reference sequence). The CDR3 sequence: CSARDIRGGFNEQFF. CDR3 nucleotide sequence: TGCAGTGCTAGAGATATCCGGGGGGGCTTCAATGAGCAGTTCTTC.

The chain couples TRBV19 to TRBJ2-3, with D possibly TRBD2 on 5 matching bases. The length of the CDR3 is 15 residues. Germline CDR1 is LNHDA and CDR2 is SQIVND (reference sequence). V gave up 7 bases and J gave up 3 bases, with 17 bases separating them. The CDR3 protein is CASTTGTRGTDTQYF. CDR3 nucleotide sequence: TGTGCCAGTACTACGGGCACCCGGGGAACAGATACGCAGTATTTT.

The chain has TRBV7-9 and TRBJ1-3, with no clear D. The CDR3 contains 16 residues. The V end lost 5 bases, the J end lost 0 bases, and 14 bases lay between the germline ends. From germline, CDR1 is SEHNR and CDR2 FQNEAQ (reference sequence). As DNA, the CDR3 is TGTGCCAGCAGCGGCTTCGGGCCGAGCTCTGGAAACACCATATATTTT. Encoded protein: CASSGFGPSSGNTIYF.

V and J are TRBV27 and TRBJ1-5; 8 nucleotides agree with TRBD1. Per germline, CDR1 MNHEY and CDR2 SMNVEV (reference sequence). The ends lost 2 bases at V and 4 bases at J; junction bases unmatched: 7. The CDR3 runs to 16 residues. The CDR3 spells CASSLGGTGGNQPQHF. The DNA for the CDR3 is TGTGCCAGCAGTTTAGGGGGGACAGGTGGGAATCAGCCCCAGCATTTT.